What follows are 6 T cell receptor beta chains derived from one specimen sequenced in a study of shared clonotypes between healthy human individuals. Sequenced by immunoSEQ multiplex PCR; TCRdb stores in-frame clones only, minus some. The top ten clones hold under 15% of a sample with fewer than 550,000 clones, 60% to 80% of them seen once. Sequenced material: PBMCs. The receptor set was obtained from a woman between 35 and 50 years old in good health. Some clones in this sample may be carry-over from other donors' samples.

This chain uses TRBV27 with TRBJ2-2; tentatively, D is TRBD2 (6 bases). The CDR3 extends over 14 amino acids. V lost 3 bases to trimming and J lost 4 bases, with 9 bases between them. Germline V gene data show CDR1 as MNHEY and CDR2 as SMNVEV (reference sequence). Here the CDR3 reads CASSFHSGTGELFF. The CDR3 region has the DNA TGTGCCAGCAGTTTCCATAGCGGCACCGGGGAGCTGTTTTTT.

The V gene is TRBV6-5, the J gene TRBJ2-7; TRBD1 agrees at 7 bases. The V gene end was trimmed by 6 bases and the J gene end by 6 bases; junction bases not matched to a gene: 5. Germline assignment: CDR1 MNHEY and CDR2 SVGAGI. This CDR3 region has 12 residues. In DNA form, the CDR3 reads TGTGCCAGCAGCCCCAACAGGGGCGAGCAGTACTTC. Translated: CASSPNRGEQYF.

The V call is TRBV7-8, the J call TRBJ1-1, with D possibly TRBD1 on 5 matching bases. V dropped 5 bases and J dropped 1 base, with 11 bases sitting between them. This CDR3 region has 14 residues. The germline V gene has CDR1 SGHVS and CDR2 FQNEAQ. CDR3 sequence reads: CASSRIDRNTEAFF. In DNA form, the CDR3 reads TGTGCCAGCAGCCGAATTGACAGGAACACTGAAGCTTTCTTT.

In the case of this clone: Other DNA sequences in the sample encode the same CDR3. The genes are TRBV27 and TRBJ1-1; no clear D. CDR3 size: 13 residues. With 0 bases removed from V and 2 bases from J, the gap between germline ends came to 4 bases. Germline values: CDR1 MNHEY, CDR2 SMNVEV (reference sequence). The CDR3 nucleotides are TGTGCCAGCAGTTTATCCAGAAACACTGAAGCTTTCTTT. Residues: CASSLSRNTEAFF.

This clone appeared a few times. Here the CDR3 DNA reads TGTGCCAGCAGCATTCCGGGACCCATCACAGATACGCAGTATTTT. It specifies CASSIPGPITDTQYF. The chain recombines TRBV5-4 with TRBJ2-3, with D perhaps matching TRBD1 or TRBD2 (5 bases each). The CDR3 extends over 15 amino acids. The germline V gene encodes CDR1 SGHNT and CDR2 YYREEE (reference sequence). V shed 4 bases and J shed 2 bases, with 14 bases lying between them.

The rearrangement joins TRBV7-9 to TRBJ2-1; D ambiguous. Germline V lookup: CDR1 SEHNR, CDR2 FQNEAQ (reference sequence). This CDR3 has 12 amino acids. Trimming left V 3 bases short and J 8 bases short, with 8 bases between. This CDR3 reads CASSFTIDEQFF. The CDR3 DNA sequence: TGTGCCAGCAGCTTTACGATAGATGAGCAGTTCTTC.